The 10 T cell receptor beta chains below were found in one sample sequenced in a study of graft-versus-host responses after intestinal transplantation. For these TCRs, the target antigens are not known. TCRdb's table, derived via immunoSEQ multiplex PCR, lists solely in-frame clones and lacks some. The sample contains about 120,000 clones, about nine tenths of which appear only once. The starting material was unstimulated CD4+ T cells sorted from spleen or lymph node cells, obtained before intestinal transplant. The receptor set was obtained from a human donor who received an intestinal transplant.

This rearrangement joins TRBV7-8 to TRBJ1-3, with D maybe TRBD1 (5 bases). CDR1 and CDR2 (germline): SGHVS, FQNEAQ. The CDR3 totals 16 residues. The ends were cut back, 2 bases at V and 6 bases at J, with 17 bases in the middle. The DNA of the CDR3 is TGTGCCAGCAGCTTAATCCCAGGGCAGGACGAAAACACCATATATTTT. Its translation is CASSLIPGQDENTIYF.

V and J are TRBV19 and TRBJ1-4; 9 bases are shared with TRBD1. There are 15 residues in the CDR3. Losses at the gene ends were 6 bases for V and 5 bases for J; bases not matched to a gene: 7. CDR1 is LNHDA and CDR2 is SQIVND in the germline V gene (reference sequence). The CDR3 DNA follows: TGTGCCAGTAGAAAACCGGGACAGGGCAATGAAAAACTGTTTTTT. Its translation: CASRKPGQGNEKLFF.

This chain's CDR3 is CASSFGQGGYEQYF. The CDR3 nucleotides read TGCGCCAGCAGCTTTGGACAGGGAGGGTACGAGCAGTACTTC. This sequence joins TRBV5-1 and TRBJ2-7; D perhaps matches TRBD1 (8 bases). Trimming cost V 2 bases and J 4 bases, with 13 bases left between them. Germline CDR1 reads SGHRS; CDR2 reads YFSETQ. The CDR3 loop spans 14 amino acids.

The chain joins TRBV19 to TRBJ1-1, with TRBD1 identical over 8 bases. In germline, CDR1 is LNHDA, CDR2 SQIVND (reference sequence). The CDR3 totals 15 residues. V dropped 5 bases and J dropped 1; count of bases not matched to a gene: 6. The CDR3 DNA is TGTGCCAGTAGTTTCGACAGGGGAAAGAACACTGAAGCTTTCTTT. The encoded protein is CASSFDRGKNTEAFF.

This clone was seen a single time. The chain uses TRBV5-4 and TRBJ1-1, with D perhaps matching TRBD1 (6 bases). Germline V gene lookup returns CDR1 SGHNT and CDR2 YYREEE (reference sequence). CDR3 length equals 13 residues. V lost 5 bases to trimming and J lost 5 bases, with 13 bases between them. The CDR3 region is CASSIGGGTEAFF. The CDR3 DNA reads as TGTGCCAGCAGTATAGGGGGGGGGACTGAAGCTTTCTTT.

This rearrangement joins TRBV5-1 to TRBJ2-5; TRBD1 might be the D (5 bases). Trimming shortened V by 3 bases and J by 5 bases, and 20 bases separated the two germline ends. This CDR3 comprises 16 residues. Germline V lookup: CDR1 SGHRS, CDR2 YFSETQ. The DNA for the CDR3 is TGCGCCAGCAGCTCCACAGGTTTTGGGGTCGGGGAGACCCAGTACTTC. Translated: CASSSTGFGVGETQYF. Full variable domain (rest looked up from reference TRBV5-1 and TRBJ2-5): KAGVTQTPRYLIKTRGQQVTLSCSPISGHRSVSWYQQTPGQGLQFLFEYFSETQRNKGNFPGRFSGRQFSNSRSEMNVSTLELGDSALYLCASSSTGFGVGETQYFGPGTRLLVL.

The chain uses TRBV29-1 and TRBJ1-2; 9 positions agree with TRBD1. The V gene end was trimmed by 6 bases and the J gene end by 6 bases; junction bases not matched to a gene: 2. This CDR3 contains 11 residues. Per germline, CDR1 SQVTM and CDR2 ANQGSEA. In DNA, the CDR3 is TGCAGCGTACAGGGGGCGGATGGCTACACCTTC. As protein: CSVQGADGYTF.

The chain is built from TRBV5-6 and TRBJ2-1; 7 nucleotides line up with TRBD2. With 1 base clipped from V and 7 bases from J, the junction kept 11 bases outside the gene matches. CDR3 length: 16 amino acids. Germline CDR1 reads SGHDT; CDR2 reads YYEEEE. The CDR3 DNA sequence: TGTGCCAGCAGCTTGAGGAAGCGGGGCCTCGGGAATGAGCAGTTCTTC. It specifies CASSLRKRGLGNEQFF.

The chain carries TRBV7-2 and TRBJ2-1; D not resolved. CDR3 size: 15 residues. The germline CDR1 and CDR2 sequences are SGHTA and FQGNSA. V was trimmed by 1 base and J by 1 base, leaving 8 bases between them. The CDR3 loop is CASSLVQVSYNEQFF. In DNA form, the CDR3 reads TGTGCCAGCAGCTTAGTACAAGTATCCTACAATGAGCAGTTCTTC.

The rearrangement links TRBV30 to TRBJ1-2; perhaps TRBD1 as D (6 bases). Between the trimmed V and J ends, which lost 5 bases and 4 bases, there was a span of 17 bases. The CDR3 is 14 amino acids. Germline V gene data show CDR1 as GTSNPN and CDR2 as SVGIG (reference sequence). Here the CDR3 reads CAWADSQPFYGYTF. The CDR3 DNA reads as TGTGCCTGGGCGGACAGCCAGCCCTTCTATGGCTACACCTTC.